The 10 T cell receptor beta chains reported below all come from one sample, sequenced in a study of cytomegalovirus exposure and HLA in healthy donors. The study ran its PCR with 60 Vbeta and 13 Jbeta primers. The protocol was immunoSEQ multiplex PCR, while the TCRdb copy is restricted to in-frame clones and leaves out a portion. The sample has 190,000 or so clones, around three quarters seen once. Sequencing was performed on PBMCs. These receptors were taken from a boy aged 10-17 years in good health and CMV-seronegative.

The chain combines TRBV30 with TRBJ1-3, with 10 bases aligning to TRBD1. J gave up 8 bases and V 3 bases, and 10 bases lay outside the gene matches. Germline CDR1 is GTSNPN and CDR2 is SVGIG (reference sequence). This CDR3 has 15 amino acids. The CDR3 DNA sequence: TGTGCCTGGAGGGAAGGACAGGGGGACGTAGACACCATATATTTT. The encoded protein is CAWREGQGDVDTIYF.

The rearrangement uses TRBV7-2 and TRBJ2-6, with D maybe TRBD1 (6 bases). V dropped 5 bases and J dropped 9 bases, with 20 bases sitting between them. Germline CDR1 and CDR2: SGHTA and FQGNSA. This CDR3 has 16 residues. The CDR3 spells CASSPRTDLTFNVLTF. CDR3 in DNA: TGTGCCAGCAGCCCCCGGACAGACCTTACTTTCAACGTCCTGACTTTC.

This clone appeared a few times. This chain links TRBV10-3 with TRBJ2-5; TRBD2 matches 7 bases. V lost 10 bases and J lost 4; bases outside the gene matches: 9. This CDR3 region has 13 residues. Germline CDR1 and CDR2: ENHRY and SYGVKD. CDR3 in amino acids: CASGLEVGETQYF. DNA of the CDR3: TGTGCCAGCGGACTAGAGGTAGGAGAGACCCAGTACTTC.

The J gene is TRBJ2-5, the V gene TRBV15; 10 bases are a match to TRBD1. CDR1 LNHNV and CDR2 YYDKDF come from the germline V gene (reference sequence). Germline trimming cut 5 bases from V and 5 bases from J; bases unmatched to any gene: 11. The CDR3 has 16 residues. CDR3 nucleotides: TGTGCCACCAGCGGTCCGGGACAGGGGTCGACGGAGACCCAGTACTTC. Protein product: CATSGPGQGSTETQYF.

The genes are TRBV10-3 and TRBJ2-7; D gene uncertain. The CDR3 is made up of 12 amino acids. CDR1 is ENHRY, CDR2 SYGVKD, per germline. V lost 4 bases to trimming and J lost 10 bases, with 14 bases between them. The CDR3: CAISGDSYAQYF. The CDR3 DNA reads as TGTGCCATCAGTGGAGACTCGTATGCCCAGTACTTC.

The rearrangement joins TRBV5-8 to TRBJ1-2, with 7 bases fitting TRBD1. The germline V gene encodes CDR1 SGHTS and CDR2 YDEGEE. This CDR3 comprises 13 residues. Trimming at V came to 0 bases and at J to 6 bases, leaving 2 bases not matched to a gene. The CDR3 DNA reads TGTGCCAGCAGCTTGGTGGGGACAGATGGCTACACCTTC. It is translated as CASSLVGTDGYTF. The complete variable domain, with remaining parts taken from reference TRBV5-8 and TRBJ1-2, reads EAGVTQSPTHLIKTRGQQATLRCSPISGHTSVYWYQQALGLGLQFLLWYDEGEERNRGNFPPRFSGRQFPNYSSELNVNALELEDSALYLCASSLVGTDGYTFGSGTRLTVV.

This clone was observed a single time. The chain joins TRBV15 to TRBJ1-1; tentatively, D is TRBD1 (6 bases). CDR3 size: 14 residues. Between the trimmed V and J ends, which lost 0 bases and 4 bases, there was a span of 9 bases. The V gene's germline CDR1 is LNHNV and CDR2 YYDKDF (reference sequence). CDR3 sequence: CATSRDRGTTEAFF. The DNA for the CDR3 is TGTGCCACCAGCAGAGACAGGGGAACCACTGAAGCTTTCTTT.

The chain uses TRBV11-2 and TRBJ2-1, with 7 bases lining up with TRBD2. CDR3 length: 17 residues. V gave up 0 bases and J gave up 4 bases; unmatched junction bases: 9. The germline gives CDR1 SGHAT, CDR2 FQNNGV. CDR3 sequence reads: CASSLDLGGGGYNEQFF. DNA of the CDR3: TGTGCCAGCAGCTTAGATTTGGGCGGGGGAGGTTACAATGAGCAGTTCTTC. The complete variable domain, with remaining parts taken from reference TRBV11-2 and TRBJ2-1, reads EAGVAQSPRYKIIEKRQSVAFWCNPISGHATLYWYQQILGQGPKLLIQFQNNGVVDDSQLPKDRFSAERLKGVDSTLKIQPAKLEDSAVYLCASSLDLGGGGYNEQFFGPGTRLTVL.

This clone has more than one count but fewer than ten. The V call is TRBV9, the J call TRBJ2-3, with TRBD2 matching over 10 bases. Trimming at V came to 0 bases and at J to 6 bases, leaving 7 bases not matched to a gene. CDR1 SGDLS and CDR2 YYNGEE come from the germline V gene. This CDR3 has 16 residues. Here the CDR3 reads CASSVGAGGNVDTQYF. The CDR3, as DNA: TGTGCCAGCAGCGTAGGAGCGGGAGGGAACGTGGATACGCAGTATTTT.

Details on this clone: The sample holds other DNA sequences that translate to the same CDR3. This chain joins TRBV7-9 and TRBJ1-1, with 7 bases lining up with TRBD1. V was pared by 5 bases and J by 2 bases, with 5 bases of the junction left unmatched. The germline V gene encodes CDR1 SEHNR and CDR2 FQNEAQ (reference sequence). There are 14 residues in the CDR3. CDR3 loop: CASSLGTANTEAFF. The CDR3 region has the DNA TGTGCCAGCAGCCTTGGGACAGCAAACACTGAAGCTTTCTTT.